The 13 T cell receptor beta chains below come from one sample, sequenced in a study of identical twins. TCRdb recomputed calls from the 5' RACE reads with MiXCR, one row per CDR3 protein. This table holds about 210,000 distinct CDR3 sequences, roughly 10% found once. The sample consisted of memory (CD45RO+) T cells sorted from blood. These receptors all stem from a woman aged 18 to 35 in good health.

The chain combines TRBV25-1 with TRBJ2-3; no clear D gene. The CDR3 covers 16 residues. CDR1 and CDR2 from the germline V gene are MGHDK and SYGVNS. V lost 8 bases and J 0 bases, leaving 18 bases between the germline ends. The CDR3 DNA reads as TGTGCCAGCTCCAAAAGGGCCGGTGCTAGCACAGATACGCAGTATTTT. Its protein is CASSKRAGASTDTQYF.

The chain employs TRBV4-3 and TRBJ2-7; 7 bases are shared with TRBD1. J gave up 9 bases and V 0 bases, and 8 bases lay outside the gene matches. CDR1 and CDR2 (germline): LGHNA, YSLEER. The CDR3 is 14 amino acids. Here the CDR3 reads CASSQDWVDRRQYF. Here the CDR3 DNA reads TGCGCCAGCAGCCAAGATTGGGTGGACAGGAGGCAGTACTTC.

This clonotype was detected only a few times. The chain employs TRBV20-1 and TRBJ2-7, with TRBD2 identical over 10 bases. Losses at the gene ends were 6 bases for V and 1 base for J; bases not matched to a gene: 3. The length of the CDR3 is 13 residues. Germline values: CDR1 DFQATT, CDR2 SNEGSKA (reference sequence). The CDR3 DNA reads TGCAGTGCCATAGCGGGGGGTTCCTACGAGCAGTACTTC. This sequence encodes CSAIAGGSYEQYF.

The chain joins TRBV27 to TRBJ1-2, with D perhaps TRBD1 (5 bases). Trimming pared 5 bases from V and 4 bases from J, leaving 20 bases between. The germline gives CDR1 MNHEY, CDR2 SMNVEV (reference sequence). The length of the CDR3 is 16 residues. CDR3 loop: CASSPSPGQGRYGYTF. CDR3 DNA: TGTGCCAGCAGTCCCTCCCCCGGGCAGGGACGCTATGGCTACACCTTC.

This sequence joins TRBV10-1 and TRBJ2-1; 11 positions match TRBD2. Germline assignment: CDR1 WNHNN and CDR2 SYGVQD (reference sequence). J lost 0 bases, V lost 4 bases, and 8 bases had no gene match. The CDR3 spans 18 residues. CDR3 protein: CASSGLAGPKSSYNEQFF. CDR3 DNA: TGCGCCAGCAGTGGACTAGCGGGGCCGAAAAGCTCCTACAATGAGCAGTTCTTC.

This clonotype was seen more than once but under ten times. The J gene is TRBJ1-1, the V gene TRBV20-1; D is possibly TRBD1 (5 bases). The CDR3 spans 12 residues. Trimming pared 8 bases from V and 3 bases from J, leaving 13 bases between. Germline lookup yields CDR1 DFQATT and CDR2 SNEGSKA (reference sequence). In nucleotides, the CDR3 is TGCAGTACCACCCGAGGGGACACTGAAGCTTTCTTT. Its translation: CSTTRGDTEAFF.

This clonotype was counted only a few times. The V and J genes are TRBV15 and TRBJ2-7; tentatively, D is TRBD1 or TRBD2 (5 bases each). V was pared by 0 bases and J by 2 bases, with 8 bases between. The CDR3 loop spans 14 amino acids. Germline V gives CDR1 LNHNV, CDR2 YYDKDF (reference sequence). This chain's CDR3 is CATSRDRGPYEQYF. Written as DNA, the CDR3 is TGTGCCACCAGCAGAGACCGGGGACCCTACGAGCAGTACTTC.

This clonotype was observed a few times. V is TRBV20-1 and J is TRBJ1-1, with a possible D match to TRBD1 (6 bases). V was pared by 6 bases and J by 6 bases, with 14 bases between. The CDR3 spans 12 residues. From germline, CDR1 is DFQATT and CDR2 SNEGSKA (reference sequence). The CDR3 nucleotides are TGCAGTGCCGCGCAGGGGTCCTCTGAAGCTTTCTTT. Its translation: CSAAQGSSEAFF.

V usage is TRBV6-5 and J usage is TRBJ1-1; no definite D call. CDR1 and CDR2 (germline): MNHEY, SVGAGI. The CDR3 loop spans 11 amino acids. Trimming removed 10 bases from V and 0 bases from J, with 6 bases in between. The CDR3 is CATQLNTEAFF. The CDR3 DNA is TGTGCCACGCAGTTGAACACTGAAGCTTTCTTT.

This clonotype was seen only a few times. This rearrangement joins TRBV20-1 to TRBJ2-5; 14 bases are shared with TRBD2. The ends lost 8 bases at V and 4 bases at J; junction bases unmatched: 12. The CDR3 totals 16 residues. CDR1 is DFQATT and CDR2 is SNEGSKA in the germline V gene (reference sequence). Here the CDR3 reads CSTTGLAGVGRETQYF. CDR3 bases: TGCAGTACCACGGGACTAGCGGGAGTGGGACGAGAGACCCAGTACTTC.

By frequency in the sample, this clonotype is large. The V gene is TRBV5-1, the J gene TRBJ1-1; D may be TRBD1 (5 bases). This CDR3 spans 13 amino acids. V lost 2 bases and J lost 1, with 6 bases in between. Per the germline V gene, CDR1 is SGHRS and CDR2 is YFSETQ. CDR3 DNA: TGCGCCAGCAGCTTCGGACAGAACACTGAAGCTTTCTTT. Its translation: CASSFGQNTEAFF.

This clonotype was detected many times. The rearrangement uses TRBV20-1 and TRBJ2-4; no reliable D call. The CDR3 has 13 residues. CDR1 and CDR2 from the germline V gene are DFQATT and SNEGSKA (reference sequence). The ends were cut back, 5 bases at V and 0 bases at J, with 8 bases in the middle. CDR3: CSALDVAKNIQYF. CDR3 nucleotides: TGCAGTGCTTTGGATGTAGCCAAAAACATTCAGTACTTC.

Only a few counts were recorded for this clonotype. The genes are TRBV27 and TRBJ2-7, with 7 bases that match TRBD2. Trimming took 3 bases from V and 5 from J; bases not matched to a gene: 22. The CDR3 is 19 amino acids. Germline CDR1 is MNHEY and CDR2 is SMNVEV (reference sequence). The CDR3 DNA is TGTGCCAGCAGTTTCGTTGGGGTTAGGCGGGAGAGGTTTCTGAACGAGCAGTACTTC. Its protein product is CASSFVGVRRERFLNEQYF.